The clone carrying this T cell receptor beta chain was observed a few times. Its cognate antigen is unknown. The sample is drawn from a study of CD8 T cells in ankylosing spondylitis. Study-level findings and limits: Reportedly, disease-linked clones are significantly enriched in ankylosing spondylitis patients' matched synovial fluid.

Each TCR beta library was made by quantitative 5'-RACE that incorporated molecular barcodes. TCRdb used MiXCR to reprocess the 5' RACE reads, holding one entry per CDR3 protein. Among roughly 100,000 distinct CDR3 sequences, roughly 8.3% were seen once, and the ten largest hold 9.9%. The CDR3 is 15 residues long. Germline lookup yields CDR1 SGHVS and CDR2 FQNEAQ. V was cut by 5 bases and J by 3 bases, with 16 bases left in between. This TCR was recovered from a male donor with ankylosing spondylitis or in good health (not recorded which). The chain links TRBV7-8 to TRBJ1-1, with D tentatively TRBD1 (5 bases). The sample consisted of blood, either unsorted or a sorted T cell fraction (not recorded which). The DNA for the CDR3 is TGTGCCAGCAGCGAGGTGGCAGGGTCGGACACTGAAGCTTTCTTT. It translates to CASSEVAGSDTEAFF. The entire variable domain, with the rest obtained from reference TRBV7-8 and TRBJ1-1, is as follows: GAGVSQSPRYKVAKRGQDVALRCDPISGHVSLFWYQQALGQGPEFLTYFQNEAQLDKSGLPSDRFFAERPEGSVSTLKIQRTQQEDSAVYLCASSEVAGSDTEAFFGQGTRLTVV.